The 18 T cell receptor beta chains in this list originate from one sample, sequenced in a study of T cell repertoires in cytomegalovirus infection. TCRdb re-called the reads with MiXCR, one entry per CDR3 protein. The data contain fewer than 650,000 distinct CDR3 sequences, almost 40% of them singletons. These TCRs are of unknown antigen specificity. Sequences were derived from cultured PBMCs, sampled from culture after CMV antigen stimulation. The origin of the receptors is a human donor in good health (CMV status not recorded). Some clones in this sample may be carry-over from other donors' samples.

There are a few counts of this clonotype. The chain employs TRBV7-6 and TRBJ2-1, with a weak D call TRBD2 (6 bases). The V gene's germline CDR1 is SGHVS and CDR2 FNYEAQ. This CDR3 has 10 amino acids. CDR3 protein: CASGGGEQFF. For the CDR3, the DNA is TGTGCTTCTGGGGGAGGAGAGCAGTTCTTC. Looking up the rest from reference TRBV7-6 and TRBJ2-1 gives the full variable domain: GAGVSQSPRYKVTKRGQDVALRCDPISGHVSLYWYRQALGQGPEFLTYFNYEAQQDKSGLPNDRFSAERPEGSISTLTIQRTEQRDSAMYRCASGGGEQFFGPGTRLTVL.

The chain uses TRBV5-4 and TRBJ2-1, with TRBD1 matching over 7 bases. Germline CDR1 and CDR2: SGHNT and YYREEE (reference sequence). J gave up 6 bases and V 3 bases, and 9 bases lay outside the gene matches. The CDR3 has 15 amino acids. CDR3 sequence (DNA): TGTGCCAGCAGCTCCCCGGGACAGTTCTCCAATGAGCAGTTCTTC. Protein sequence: CASSSPGQFSNEQFF.

CDR3 bases: TGTGCCAGCAGTCCAAGGACAGGGACCGGGGAGCTGTTTTTT. This gives the protein CASSPRTGTGELFF. The rearrangement joins TRBV12-3 or TRBV12-4 to TRBJ2-2, with TRBD1 matching over 8 bases. CDR3 size: 14 residues. V trimming: 5 bases; J trimming: 5 bases; junction bases outside the gene matches: 4.

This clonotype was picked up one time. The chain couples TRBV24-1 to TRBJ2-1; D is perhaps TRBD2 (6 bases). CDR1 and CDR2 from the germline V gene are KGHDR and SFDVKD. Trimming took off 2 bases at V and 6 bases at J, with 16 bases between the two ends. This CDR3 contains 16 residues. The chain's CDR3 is CATSDSSARTVNEQFF. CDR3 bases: TGTGCCACCAGTGATTCTAGCGCCCGTACGGTCAATGAGCAGTTCTTC.

CDR3 loop: CASSYPGQQYF. For the CDR3, the DNA is TGTGCCAGCAGTTACCCGGGACAGCAGTACTTC. The rearrangement joins TRBV6-8 to TRBJ2-4; the match to TRBD1 covers 7 bases. The CDR3 is 11 amino acids. V dropped 2 bases and J dropped 13; count of bases not matched to a gene: 2. Germline values: CDR1 MNHGY, CDR2 SAAAGT.

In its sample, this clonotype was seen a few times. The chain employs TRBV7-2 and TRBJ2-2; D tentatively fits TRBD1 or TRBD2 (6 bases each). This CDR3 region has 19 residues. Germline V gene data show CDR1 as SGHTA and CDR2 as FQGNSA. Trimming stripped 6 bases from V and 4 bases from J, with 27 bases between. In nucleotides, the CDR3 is TGTGCCAGCAGTATTAGTTTCGGGGGCTATCGGCTCGGCACCGGGGAGCTGTTTTTT. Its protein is CASSISFGGYRLGTGELFF.

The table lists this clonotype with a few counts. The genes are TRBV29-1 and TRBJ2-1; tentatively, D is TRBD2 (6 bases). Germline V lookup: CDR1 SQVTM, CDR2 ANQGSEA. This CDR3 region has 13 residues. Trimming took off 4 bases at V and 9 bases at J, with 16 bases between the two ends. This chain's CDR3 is CSVVALGRSEQFF. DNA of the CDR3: TGCAGCGTTGTGGCCCTTGGGAGGAGTGAGCAGTTCTTC.

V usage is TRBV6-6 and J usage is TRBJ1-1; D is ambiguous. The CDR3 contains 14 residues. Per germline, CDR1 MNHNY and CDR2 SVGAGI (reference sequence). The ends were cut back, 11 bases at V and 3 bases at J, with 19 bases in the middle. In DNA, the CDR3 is TGTGCCCTTGGTCGTTTGCCCGTTGACACTGAAGCTTTCTTT. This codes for CALGRLPVDTEAFF.

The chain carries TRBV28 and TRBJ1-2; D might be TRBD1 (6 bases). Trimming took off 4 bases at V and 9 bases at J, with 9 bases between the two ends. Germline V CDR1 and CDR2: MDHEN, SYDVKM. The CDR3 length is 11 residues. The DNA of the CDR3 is TGTGCCAGCAGTTACAGGGAAAGCTACACCTTC. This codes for CASSYRESYTF.

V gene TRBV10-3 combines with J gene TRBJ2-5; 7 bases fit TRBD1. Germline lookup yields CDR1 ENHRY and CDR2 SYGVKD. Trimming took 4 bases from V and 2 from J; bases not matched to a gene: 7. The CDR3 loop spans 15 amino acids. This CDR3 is CAISGRDRYQETQYF. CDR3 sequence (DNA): TGTGCCATCAGTGGCCGGGACAGATATCAAGAGACCCAGTACTTC.

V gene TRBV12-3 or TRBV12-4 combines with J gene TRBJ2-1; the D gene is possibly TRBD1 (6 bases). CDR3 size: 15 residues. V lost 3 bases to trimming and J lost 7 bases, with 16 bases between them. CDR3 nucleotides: TGTGCCAGCAGTTTCCTGCGCCAGGGGAAAAATGAGCAGTTCTTC. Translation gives CASSFLRQGKNEQFF.

CDR3 sequence: CASSSGPVANYGYTF. The CDR3, as DNA: TGTGCCAGCAGCTCTGGCCCGGTGGCTAACTATGGCTACACCTTC. This sequence joins TRBV7-2 and TRBJ1-2; D not certain. The CDR3 consists of 15 residues. V was trimmed by 4 bases and J by 0 bases, leaving 12 bases between them. Germline V lookup: CDR1 SGHTA, CDR2 FQGNSA.

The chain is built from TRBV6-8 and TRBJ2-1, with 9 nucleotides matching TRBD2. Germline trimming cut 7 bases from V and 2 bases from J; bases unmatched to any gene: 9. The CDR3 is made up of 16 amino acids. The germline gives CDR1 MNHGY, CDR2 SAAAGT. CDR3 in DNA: TGTGCCAGCACTAGCGGGGCTTCCCCACCCTACAATGAGCAGTTCTTC. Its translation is CASTSGASPPYNEQFF.

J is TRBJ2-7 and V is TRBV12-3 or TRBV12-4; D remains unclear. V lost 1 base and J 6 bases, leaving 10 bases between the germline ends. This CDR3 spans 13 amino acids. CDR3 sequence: CASSLGPATEQYF. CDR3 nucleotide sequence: TGTGCCAGCAGTTTAGGGCCCGCCACCGAGCAGTACTTC.

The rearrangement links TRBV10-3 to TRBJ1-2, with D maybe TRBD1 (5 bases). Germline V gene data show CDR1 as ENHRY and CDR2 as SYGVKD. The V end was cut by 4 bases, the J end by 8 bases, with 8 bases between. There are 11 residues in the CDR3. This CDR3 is CAISGGTGYTF. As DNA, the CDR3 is TGTGCCATCAGTGGTGGGACGGGCTACACCTTC.

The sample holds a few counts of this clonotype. The CDR3 DNA reads TGCAGTGCTATCGGGACTAGCGGGAGCTACAATGAGCAGTTCTTC. This encodes CSAIGTSGSYNEQFF. The chain is built from TRBV20-1 and TRBJ2-1; 14 positions match TRBD2. Germline V gives CDR1 DFQATT, CDR2 SNEGSKA (reference sequence). The V and J ends lost 4 bases and 3 bases, in that order; junction bases with no gene match: 2. The CDR3 is made up of 15 amino acids.

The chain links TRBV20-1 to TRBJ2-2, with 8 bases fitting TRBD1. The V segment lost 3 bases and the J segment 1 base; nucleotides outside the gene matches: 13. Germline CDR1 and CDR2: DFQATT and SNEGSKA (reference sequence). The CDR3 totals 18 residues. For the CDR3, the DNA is TGCAGTGCTAGGCCTCCTACAGGGGGAGAGCTGAACACCGGGGAGCTGTTTTTT. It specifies CSARPPTGGELNTGELFF.

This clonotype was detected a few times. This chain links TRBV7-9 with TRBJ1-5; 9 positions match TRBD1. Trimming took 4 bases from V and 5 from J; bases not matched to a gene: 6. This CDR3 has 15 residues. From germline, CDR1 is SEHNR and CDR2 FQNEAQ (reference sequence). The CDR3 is CASSSNRGPHQPQHF. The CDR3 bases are TGTGCCAGCAGCTCTAACAGGGGGCCCCATCAGCCCCAGCATTTT.